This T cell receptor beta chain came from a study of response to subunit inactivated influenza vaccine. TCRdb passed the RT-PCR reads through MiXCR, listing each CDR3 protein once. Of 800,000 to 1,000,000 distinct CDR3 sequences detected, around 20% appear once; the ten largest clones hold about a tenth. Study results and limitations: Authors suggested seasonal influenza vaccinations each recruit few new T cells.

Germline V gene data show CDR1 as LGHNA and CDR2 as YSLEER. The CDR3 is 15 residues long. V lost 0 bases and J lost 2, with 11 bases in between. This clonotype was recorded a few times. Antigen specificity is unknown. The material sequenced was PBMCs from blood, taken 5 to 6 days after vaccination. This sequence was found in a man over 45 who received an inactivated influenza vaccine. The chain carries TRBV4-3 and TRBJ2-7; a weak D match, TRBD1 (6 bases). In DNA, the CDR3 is TGCGCCAGCAGCCAAGATGGCACAGGGACCTACGAGCAGTACTTC. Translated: CASSQDGTGTYEQYF.